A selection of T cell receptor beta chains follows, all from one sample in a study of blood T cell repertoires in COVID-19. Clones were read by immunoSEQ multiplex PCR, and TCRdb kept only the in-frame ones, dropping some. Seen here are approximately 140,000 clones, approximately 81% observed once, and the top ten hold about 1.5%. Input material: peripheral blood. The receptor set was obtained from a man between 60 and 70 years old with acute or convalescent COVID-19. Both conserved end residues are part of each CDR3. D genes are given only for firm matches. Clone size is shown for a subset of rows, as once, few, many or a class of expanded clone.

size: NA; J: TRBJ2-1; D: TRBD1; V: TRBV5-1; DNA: TGCGCCAGCAGCGGACAGGGCCCGGGTGAGCAGTTCTTC; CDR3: CASSGQGPGEQFF
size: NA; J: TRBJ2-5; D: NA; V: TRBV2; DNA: TGTGCCAGCAGTGGGAGGGGGCTGGCCCAACAAGAGACCCAGTACTTC; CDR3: CASSGRGLAQQETQYF
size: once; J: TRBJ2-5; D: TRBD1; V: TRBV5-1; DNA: TGCGCCAGCAGCCCCGGGACAGGGGTCGAGACCCAGTACTTC; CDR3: CASSPGTGVETQYF
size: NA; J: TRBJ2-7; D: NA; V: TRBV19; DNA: TGTGCCAGTAGTAATTTGGGCGACTACGAGCAGTACTTC; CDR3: CASSNLGDYEQYF
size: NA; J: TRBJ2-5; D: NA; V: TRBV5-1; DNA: TGCGCCAGCAGCTTGGGGCCCGGACAGACTCAAGAGACCCAGTACTTC; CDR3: CASSLGPGQTQETQYF
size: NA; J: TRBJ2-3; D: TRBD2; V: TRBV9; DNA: TGTGCCAGCAGCGTGGGACTAGCGGGAGGTTCAGATACGCAGTATTTT; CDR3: CASSVGLAGGSDTQYF
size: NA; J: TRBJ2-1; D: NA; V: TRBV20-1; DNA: TGCAGTGCTAGTGTCGGGGGCTCCTACAATGAGCAGTTCTTC; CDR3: CSASVGGSYNEQFF
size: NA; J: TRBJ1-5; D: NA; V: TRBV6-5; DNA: TGTGCCAGCAGTTCTGTAACAGCCAATCAGCCCCAGCATTTT; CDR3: CASSSVTANQPQHF
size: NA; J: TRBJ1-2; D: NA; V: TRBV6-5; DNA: TGTGCCAGCAGCCTCACAGGGAACTATGGCTACACCTTC; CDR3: CASSLTGNYGYTF
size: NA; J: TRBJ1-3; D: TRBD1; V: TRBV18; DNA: TGTGCCAGCTCACCCCCGGGACAGGGTAACACCATATATTTT; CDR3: CASSPPGQGNTIYF
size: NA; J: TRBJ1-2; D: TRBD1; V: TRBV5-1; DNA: TGCGCCAGCAGCCCCAACACCGGGACAGGAACTGCTAACTATGGCTACACCTTC; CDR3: CASSPNTGTGTANYGYTF
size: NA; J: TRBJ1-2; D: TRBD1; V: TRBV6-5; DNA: TGTGCCAGCAGTTACGGGACAGGGTCCGCTGGTGGCTACACCTTC; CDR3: CASSYGTGSAGGYTF
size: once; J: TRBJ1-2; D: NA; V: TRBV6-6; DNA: TGTGCCAGCAGCCCGAACTATGGCTACACCTTC; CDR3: CASSPNYGYTF
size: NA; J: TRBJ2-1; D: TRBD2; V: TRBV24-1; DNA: TGTGCCACCACTCCGACTAGCGGGCTTAACAATGAGCAGTTCTTC; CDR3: CATTPTSGLNNEQFF
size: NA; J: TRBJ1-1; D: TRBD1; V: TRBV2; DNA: TGTGCCAGCAGTGGGGCAGGGGGCTACACTGAAGCTTTCTTT; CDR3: CASSGAGGYTEAFF
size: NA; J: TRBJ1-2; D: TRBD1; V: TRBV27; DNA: TGTGCCAGCACCTCCACCCGGGACAGACATAGTCGCTACACCTTC; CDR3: CASTSTRDRHSRYTF
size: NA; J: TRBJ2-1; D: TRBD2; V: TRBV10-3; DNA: TGTGCCATCAGTGAGCGTACTAGCGGGGGGGCTAATGAGCAGTTCTTC; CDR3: CAISERTSGGANEQFF
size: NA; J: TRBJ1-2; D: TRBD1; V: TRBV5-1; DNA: TGCGCCAGCAGCTCTGGGTCAGGGGGTTATGGCTACACCTTC; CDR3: CASSSGSGGYGYTF
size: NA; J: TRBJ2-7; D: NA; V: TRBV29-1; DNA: TGCAGCGTTGCAGAATCCAACTACGAGCAGTACTTC; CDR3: CSVAESNYEQYF
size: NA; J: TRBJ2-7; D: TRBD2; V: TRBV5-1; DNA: TGCGCCAGCAGCTTGGTAGCGGGAGGCTACGAGCAGTACTTC; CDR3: CASSLVAGGYEQYF
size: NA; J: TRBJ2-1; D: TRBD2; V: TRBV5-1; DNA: TGCGCCAGCAGCTTTAGCGGGGGGTCCTACAATGAGCAGTTCTTC; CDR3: CASSFSGGSYNEQFF
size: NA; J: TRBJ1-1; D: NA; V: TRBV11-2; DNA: TGTGCCAGCAGCTTAAACAGTGAAGCTTTCTTT; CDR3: CASSLNSEAFF
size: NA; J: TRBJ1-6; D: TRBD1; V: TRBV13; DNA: TGTGCCAGCAGCCTCCGGGACAGGGGATCACCCCTCCACTTT; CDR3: CASSLRDRGSPLHF
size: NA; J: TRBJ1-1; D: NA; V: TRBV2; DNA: TGTGCCAGCAGTGAAGCTAGGGGATTGAACACTGAAGCTTTCTTT; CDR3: CASSEARGLNTEAFF
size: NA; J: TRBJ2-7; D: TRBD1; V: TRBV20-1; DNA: TGCAGTGCTTCTCCAGGGGGCGAGCAGTACTTC; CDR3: CSASPGGEQYF
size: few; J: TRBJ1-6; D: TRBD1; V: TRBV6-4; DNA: TGTGCCAGCAGTGCCGACCCAGGGGGCACTTCACCCCTCCACTTT; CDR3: CASSADPGGTSPLHF
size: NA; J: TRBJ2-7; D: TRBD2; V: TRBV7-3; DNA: TGTGCCAGCAGCCCCAACTCCGGGACTAGCGGGAGTGAGCAGTACTTC; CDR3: CASSPNSGTSGSEQYF
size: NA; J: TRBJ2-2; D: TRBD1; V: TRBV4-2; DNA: TGTGCCAGCAGCCAAGATCGCACCGGGACAGGTGGAATCGCGAACACCGGGGAGCTGTTTTTT; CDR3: CASSQDRTGTGGIANTGELFF
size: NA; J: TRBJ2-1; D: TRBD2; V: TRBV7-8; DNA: TGTGCCAGCAGGCCATCGACTAGCGGGAGGGCCCGAGGGCAGTTCTTC; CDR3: CASRPSTSGRARGQFF
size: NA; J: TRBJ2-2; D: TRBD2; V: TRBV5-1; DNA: TGCGCCAGCAGCTTGCAGCGGGGGGGAGGCACCGGGGAGCTGTTTTTT; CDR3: CASSLQRGGGTGELFF
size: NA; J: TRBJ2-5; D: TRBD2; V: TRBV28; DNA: TGTGCCAGCAGTTTAAGCGGGAGAGAAGGAGAGACCCAGTACTTC; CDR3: CASSLSGREGETQYF
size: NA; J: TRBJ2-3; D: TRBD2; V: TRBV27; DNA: TGTGCCAGCAGTTCAATCCGGCGGGGGGGCACAGATACGCAGTATTTT; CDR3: CASSSIRRGGTDTQYF
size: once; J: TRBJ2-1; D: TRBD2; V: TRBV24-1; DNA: TGTGCCACCAGTGATTTGGGGCTAGCGGGGGACAATGAGCAGTTCTTC; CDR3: CATSDLGLAGDNEQFF
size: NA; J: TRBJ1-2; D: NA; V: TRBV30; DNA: TGTGCCTGGAGTGGACGGAGGGGTAGCTACACCTTC; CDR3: CAWSGRRGSYTF
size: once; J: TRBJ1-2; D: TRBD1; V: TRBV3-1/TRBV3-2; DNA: TGTGCCAGCAGCCAATGGGACAGCCCCGGGGCTAACTATGGCTACACCTTC; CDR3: CASSQWDSPGANYGYTF
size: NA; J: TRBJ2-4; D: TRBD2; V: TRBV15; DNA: TGTGCCACCAGCAGCGTTTTTTTGGGACTAGCGACTCGATTAGCCAAAAACATTCAGTACTTC; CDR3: CATSSVFLGLATRLAKNIQYF
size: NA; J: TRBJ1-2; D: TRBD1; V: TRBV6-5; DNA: TGTGCCAGCAGGGCGGCAGGGGGACATGGCTACACCTTC; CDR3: CASRAAGGHGYTF
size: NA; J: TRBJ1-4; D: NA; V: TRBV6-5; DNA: TGTGCCAGCAGTTACTCTATCAGGGGTGAAAAACTGTTTTTT; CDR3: CASSYSIRGEKLFF
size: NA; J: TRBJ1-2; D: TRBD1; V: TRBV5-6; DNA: TGTGCCAGCAGCTTCACGGACAGGGGGGATGGCTACACCTTC; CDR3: CASSFTDRGDGYTF
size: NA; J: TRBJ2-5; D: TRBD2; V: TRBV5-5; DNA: TGTGCCAGCAGCTTGGGAGCGGGGGCCAGGGAGACCCAGTACTTC; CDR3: CASSLGAGARETQYF
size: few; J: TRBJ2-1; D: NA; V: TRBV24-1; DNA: TGTGCCACCATAGGACTGGAGACACCTTCCTACAATGAGCAGTTCTTC; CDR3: CATIGLETPSYNEQFF
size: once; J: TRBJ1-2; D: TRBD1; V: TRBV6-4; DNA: TGTGCCAGCAGTGAGGACAGGGGCCTTGGCTACACCTTC; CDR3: CASSEDRGLGYTF
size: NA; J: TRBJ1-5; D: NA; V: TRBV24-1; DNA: TGTGCCACCAGTGATCCACAGGGATGGACAGACATTAGCAATCAGCCCCAGCATTTT; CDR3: CATSDPQGWTDISNQPQHF
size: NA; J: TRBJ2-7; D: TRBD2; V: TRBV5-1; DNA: TGCGCCAGCAGCTTGAGTAGCGGGAGCCTGTACGAGCAGTACTTC; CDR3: CASSLSSGSLYEQYF
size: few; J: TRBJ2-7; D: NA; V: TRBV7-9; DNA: TGTGCCAGCAGCTCTCTCAGCTCCTACGAGCAGTACTTC; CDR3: CASSSLSSYEQYF
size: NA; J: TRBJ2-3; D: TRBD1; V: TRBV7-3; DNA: TGTGCCAGCAGCTTATATTCGAGGGGGCCGACAGATACGCAGTATTTT; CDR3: CASSLYSRGPTDTQYF
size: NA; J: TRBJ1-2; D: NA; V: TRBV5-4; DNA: TGTGCCAGCAGCTTTCAGACGGGGGGCAGGGGCTACACCTTC; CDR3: CASSFQTGGRGYTF
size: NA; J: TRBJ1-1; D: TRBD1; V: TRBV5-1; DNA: TGCGCCAGCAGCTTGAGAGGGACAGGGCAATGGGACACTGAAGCTTTCTTT; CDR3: CASSLRGTGQWDTEAFF
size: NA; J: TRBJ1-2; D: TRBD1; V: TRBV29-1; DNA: TGCAGCGTATCGACAGGGAATGGCTACACCTTC; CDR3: CSVSTGNGYTF
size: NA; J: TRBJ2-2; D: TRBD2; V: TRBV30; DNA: TGTGCCAAAAGGGACTACCCGGGCACCGGGGAGCTGTTTTTT; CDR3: CAKRDYPGTGELFF
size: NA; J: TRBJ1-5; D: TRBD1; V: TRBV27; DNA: TGTACTACCGGGACAGGGGTTAATCAGCCCCAGCATTTT; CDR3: CTTGTGVNQPQHF
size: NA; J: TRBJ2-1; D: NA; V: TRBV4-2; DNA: TGTGCCAGCAGCCCAGTCCTAGCGATTCGATACAATGAGCAGTTCTTC; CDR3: CASSPVLAIRYNEQFF